This TCR beta chain was sequenced in a study of human T cells and chemical hapten exposure. MiXCR, applied by TCRdb to the RACE reads, yields one record per CDR3 protein. The table shows around 71,000 distinct CDR3 sequences, with approximately 9.8% occurring only once. This clonotype was recorded at least ten times. Described time point: patch test 1, 2 weeks after DPC sensitization. Treatment meaning: therapeutic diphenylcyclopropenone sensitization with weekly scalp DPC. The TCR comes from a woman aged 40 to 50 with alopecia areata. Some clones in this sample may be carry-over from other donors' samples. Source: whole blood, taken in connection with sensitization to the hapten diphenylcyclopropenone (DPC).

CDR3 loop: CASSLKYSNQPQHF. In nucleotides, the CDR3 is TGTGCCAGCAGTTTAAAGTATAGCAATCAGCCCCAGCATTTT. The chain carries TRBV28 and TRBJ1-5, with D uncertain. The CDR3 sequence is 14 residues long. Per germline, CDR1 MDHEN and CDR2 SYDVKM. Between the trimmed V and J ends, which lost 2 bases and 0 bases, there was a span of 5 bases.